These 19 T cell receptor beta chains were sequenced from one sample in a study of OX40 agonist ivuxolimab in advanced cancers. Profiled with immunoSEQ multiplex PCR; TCRdb holds only in-frame clones, not every one. The top ten clones hold over 9.5% of a sample with about 46,000 clones, about 89% of them seen once. This specimen consisted of CD4+ or CD8+ T cells sorted from blood, obtained in a trial of the OX40 agonist ivuxolimab. The receptor source for this set is an adult with an advanced solid tumor such as melanoma, head and neck, liver or kidney cancer.

V usage is TRBV27 and J usage is TRBJ2-3, with 7 bases that match TRBD2. Germline V gene data show CDR1 as MNHEY and CDR2 as SMNVEV (reference sequence). The J segment lost 5 bases and the V segment lost 0 bases, leaving 11 bases of the junction unmatched. The CDR3 loop spans 17 amino acids. CDR3 nucleotides: TGTGCCAGCAGTTTATCGCGAGCCTCGCCTAGCGGAGATACGCAGTATTTT. Protein: CASSLSRASPSGDTQYF.

The V and J genes are TRBV19 and TRBJ2-1, with D possibly being TRBD2 (6 bases). The V end was cut by 4 bases, the J end by 0 bases, with 22 bases between. The length of the CDR3 is 19 residues. Germline assignment: CDR1 LNHDA and CDR2 SQIVND (reference sequence). The CDR3 nucleotides read TGTGCCAGTAGTACCCAGGACTGGCCACGGGGGACCTCCTACAATGAGCAGTTCTTC. Translated: CASSTQDWPRGTSYNEQFF.

This chain links TRBV25-1 with TRBJ1-2; TRBD1 is a possible D gene (6 bases). CDR1 and CDR2 (germline): MGHDK, SYGVNS. The V gene lost 6 bases and the J gene lost 4 bases, with 12 bases spanning the gap. CDR3 length equals 13 residues. CDR3: CASSAQGGYGYTF. For the CDR3, the DNA is TGTGCCAGCAGCGCACAGGGCGGCTATGGCTACACCTTC.

This clone came up once. The V gene is TRBV9, the J gene TRBJ2-1, with 7 nucleotides matching TRBD2. Germline trimming cut 0 bases from V and 7 bases from J; bases unmatched to any gene: 4. Germline CDR1 and CDR2: SGDLS and YYNGEE. The CDR3 is made up of 14 amino acids. This chain's CDR3 is CASSVGGSQNEQFF. In DNA form, the CDR3 reads TGTGCCAGCAGCGTAGGCGGGAGTCAGAATGAGCAGTTCTTC.

The chain employs TRBV28 and TRBJ1-5, with 8 bases lining up with TRBD1. This CDR3 has 16 amino acids. V lost 7 bases, J lost 0 bases, and 8 bases stayed unmatched. Germline V gives CDR1 MDHEN, CDR2 SYDVKM. This chain's CDR3 is CASKETGGYSNQPQHF. CDR3 sequence (DNA): TGTGCCAGCAAGGAAACAGGGGGATATAGCAATCAGCCCCAGCATTTT. The full variable domain, completed using reference TRBV28 and TRBJ1-5, is DVKVTQSSRYLVKRTGEKVFLECVQDMDHENMFWYRQDPGLGLRLIYFSYDVKMKEKGDIPEGYSVSREKKERFSLILESASTNQTSMYLCASKETGGYSNQPQHFGDGTRLSIL.

This chain uses TRBV30 with TRBJ2-5; TRBD1 is a possible D gene (5 bases). CDR3 size: 14 residues. The germline V gene has CDR1 GTSNPN and CDR2 SVGIG (reference sequence). Trimming removed 2 bases at V and 3 bases at J, with 13 bases between. In DNA, the CDR3 is TGTGCCTGGAGTTGGGCCAGGGCGAAAGAGACCCAGTACTTC. Amino acid sequence: CAWSWARAKETQYF.

The CDR3 loop reads CSVSSPQVSYNEQFF. Written as DNA, the CDR3 is TGCAGCGTATCATCCCCACAGGTCTCCTACAATGAGCAGTTCTTC. This chain uses TRBV29-1 with TRBJ2-1, with D maybe TRBD1 (5 bases). The CDR3 extends over 15 amino acids. V lost 6 bases and J lost 0, with 15 bases in between. Germline assignment: CDR1 SQVTM and CDR2 ANQGSEA.

V usage is TRBV10-3 and J usage is TRBJ2-7; D unclear. The germline V and J ends were trimmed by 1 base and 3 bases, with 7 bases remaining between them. The CDR3 loop spans 13 amino acids. Germline V gene sequence: CDR1 ENHRY, CDR2 SYGVKD. The CDR3 sequence: CAISEYSVYEQYF. The CDR3, as DNA: TGTGCCATCAGTGAGTACAGTGTCTACGAGCAGTACTTC.

V is TRBV27 and J is TRBJ2-1; tentatively, D is TRBD2 (6 bases). Germline V gene lookup returns CDR1 MNHEY and CDR2 SMNVEV (reference sequence). This CDR3 contains 17 residues. Deletions cut 3 bases from V and 5 bases from J, with 20 bases between. The DNA for the CDR3 is TGTGCCAGCAGTTTGAACTCTGTAGCGGCCATACACAATGAGCAGTTCTTC. Translated, it gives CASSLNSVAAIHNEQFF.

The genes are TRBV27 and TRBJ2-7; D assignment may be TRBD1 or TRBD2 (6 bases each). The CDR3 consists of 14 residues. Per the germline V gene, CDR1 is MNHEY and CDR2 is SMNVEV (reference sequence). Trimming cost V 7 bases and J 0 bases, with 13 bases left between them. CDR3 region: CASIHWGASYEQYF. DNA of the CDR3: TGTGCCAGCATTCATTGGGGGGCCTCCTACGAGCAGTACTTC.

Note on this clone: This specimen includes other DNA sequences encoding the same CDR3. The genes are TRBV9 and TRBJ2-7, with no clear D. The CDR3 totals 14 residues. The V end was cut by 0 bases, the J end by 2 bases, with 9 bases between. Germline V CDR1 and CDR2: SGDLS, YYNGEE. The CDR3 loop reads CASSVGGGTYEQYF. The CDR3 DNA reads as TGTGCCAGCAGCGTAGGCGGCGGAACCTACGAGCAGTACTTC.

The rearrangement uses TRBV6-1 and TRBJ2-3; 8 bases fit TRBD2. J gave up 2 bases and V 1 base, and 5 bases lay outside the gene matches. The CDR3 is made up of 16 amino acids. Germline CDR1 reads MNHNS; CDR2 reads SASEGT. As DNA, the CDR3 is TGTGCCAGCAGTGAAGTCGCGGGAGGATCCACAGATACGCAGTATTTT. This translates into CASSEVAGGSTDTQYF.

This chain joins TRBV7-9 and TRBJ2-7, with a weak D call TRBD2 (5 bases). Per the germline V gene, CDR1 is SEHNR and CDR2 is FQNEAQ (reference sequence). The length of the CDR3 is 13 residues. The V gene lost 7 bases and the J gene lost 3 bases, with 13 bases spanning the gap. This chain's CDR3 is CASTDLALYEQYF. CDR3 bases: TGTGCCAGCACGGACTTGGCCCTCTACGAGCAGTACTTC.

CDR3 sequence (DNA): TGTGCCAGCTCCGAGGGGGGTGCGGTCACTGAAGCTTTCTTT. This encodes CASSEGGAVTEAFF. The chain is built from TRBV9 and TRBJ1-1; a weak D match, TRBD1 (6 bases). V was cut by 7 bases and J by 4 bases, with 17 bases left in between. The CDR3 extends over 14 amino acids. Germline CDR1 is SGDLS and CDR2 is YYNGEE.

The V and J genes are TRBV30 and TRBJ2-4; weak D call: TRBD2 (5 bases). Trimming took off 5 bases at V and 2 bases at J, with 13 bases between the two ends. CDR3 length: 14 amino acids. Germline loops: CDR1 GTSNPN, CDR2 SVGIG (reference sequence). The CDR3 sequence: CAWSGGTTKNIQYF. CDR3 DNA: TGTGCCTGGTCCGGAGGTACGACCAAAAACATTCAGTACTTC.

The chain joins TRBV29-1 to TRBJ2-3; D unclear. The germline CDR1 and CDR2 sequences are SQVTM and ANQGSEA. V was cut by 4 bases and J by 0 bases, with 8 bases left in between. CDR3 length: 13 amino acids. In DNA, the CDR3 is TGCAGCGTTGTGACAACCAGCACAGATACGCAGTATTTT. It is translated as CSVVTTSTDTQYF.

The rearrangement joins TRBV5-6 to TRBJ1-1; a possible D gene is TRBD1 (6 bases). V was clipped by 6 bases and J by 9 bases, with 21 bases between them. The CDR3 totals 14 residues. CDR1 is SGHDT and CDR2 is YYEEEE in the germline V gene. The CDR3 sequence: CASTLEGGPQKAFF. CDR3 in DNA: TGTGCCAGCACCCTGGAGGGGGGGCCCCAGAAAGCTTTCTTT.

This rearrangement joins TRBV5-5 to TRBJ2-2; unclear D gene. Germline lookup yields CDR1 SGHKS and CDR2 YYEKEE (reference sequence). V lost 5 bases to trimming and J lost 5 bases, with 13 bases between them. The CDR3 loop spans 14 amino acids. The CDR3 DNA follows: TGTGCCAGCAGTCTTGGGTGGGATACCGGGGAGCTGTTTTTT. Translation: CASSLGWDTGELFF.

The J gene is TRBJ2-5, the V gene TRBV6-6; 12 bases are shared with TRBD2. Per the germline V gene, CDR1 is MNHNY and CDR2 is SVGAGI (reference sequence). After removal of 2 bases from V and 5 bases from J, the junction contained 6 bases not matched to a gene. This CDR3 has 16 amino acids. In nucleotides, the CDR3 is TGTGCCAGCAGTTACCTCCGGACTAGCGGGGAGGAGACCCAGTACTTC. It codes for CASSYLRTSGEETQYF.